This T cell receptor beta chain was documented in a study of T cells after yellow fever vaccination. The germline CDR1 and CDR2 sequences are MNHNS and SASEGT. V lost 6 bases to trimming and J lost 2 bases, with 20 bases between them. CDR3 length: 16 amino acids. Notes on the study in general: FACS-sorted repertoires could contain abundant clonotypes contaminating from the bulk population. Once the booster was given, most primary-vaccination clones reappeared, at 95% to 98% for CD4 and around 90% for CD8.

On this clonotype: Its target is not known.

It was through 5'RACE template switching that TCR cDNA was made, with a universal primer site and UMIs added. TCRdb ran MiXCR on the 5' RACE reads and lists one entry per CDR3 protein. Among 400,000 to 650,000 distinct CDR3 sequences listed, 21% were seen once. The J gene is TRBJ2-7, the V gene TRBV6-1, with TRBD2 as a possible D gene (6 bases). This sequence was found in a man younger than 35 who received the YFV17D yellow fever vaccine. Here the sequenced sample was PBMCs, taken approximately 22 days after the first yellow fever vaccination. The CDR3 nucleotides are TGTGCCAGCAGCCACACCTCGGCTAGCGCCGCCTACGAGCAGTACTTC. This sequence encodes CASSHTSASAAYEQYF.